A selection of T cell receptor beta chains follows, all from one sample in a study of naive and memory T cell subsets. Each CDR3 protein is one row after TCRdb ran MiXCR on the UMI-ligation and nested PCR reads. The sample yields 95,000 to 150,000 distinct CDR3 sequences, around 35% seen once. Input material: central memory CD4+ T cells from blood. These receptors were taken from a human donor in good health. CDR3s leave out the opening cysteine and the closing phenylalanine or tryptophan.

TRBJ2-2	TRBV6-1	ASSEWTSGRNTGELF
TRBJ2-2	TRBV7-8	ASSLVQGDTGELF
TRBJ2-2	TRBV6-2/TRBV6-3	ATGLAGVAGELF
TRBJ2-1	TRBV14	ASSQDSREAAGYVEQF
TRBJ1-4	TRBV6-1	ASRTGKRKLF
TRBJ2-7	TRBV6-5	ASSRDRGSEQY
TRBJ2-7	TRBV6-5	ASSYSRGPYEQY
TRBJ1-5	TRBV29-1	SVSEDPSNQPQH
TRBJ2-5	TRBV5-1	ASSSDHGGETQY
TRBJ2-3	TRBV5-1	ASSFGQNQIITDTQY
TRBJ2-7	TRBV27	ASSLSLRGSYEQY
TRBJ2-7	TRBV13	ASSLFQDPTYEQY
TRBJ2-5	TRBV27	ASSTGTGRETQY
TRBJ2-7	TRBV4-3	ASSQDRAGAGYEQY
TRBJ2-7	TRBV6-6	ASSYSDRAGEQY
TRBJ2-7	TRBV28	ASSTVAGGAHEQY
TRBJ2-1	TRBV6-5	ASRNPSGRSYNEQF
TRBJ2-6	TRBV14	ASSQDPISGANVLT
TRBJ1-2	TRBV20-1	SATQGAGGYT
TRBJ2-5	TRBV7-2	ASSLYGGDRGRKRTQY
TRBJ2-3	TRBV6-5	ASSYSSPSGSMYTQY
TRBJ2-1	TRBV20-1	SGMTSGAYNEQF
TRBJ2-3	TRBV7-2	ASSIGHTQY
TRBJ1-2	TRBV6-6	ASSPQGNGYT
TRBJ2-1	TRBV12-3/TRBV12-4	ASSLNARGQF
TRBJ2-5	TRBV7-8	ASSLARLAGGETQY
TRBJ2-3	TRBV7-9	ASSLQTSSGTDTQY